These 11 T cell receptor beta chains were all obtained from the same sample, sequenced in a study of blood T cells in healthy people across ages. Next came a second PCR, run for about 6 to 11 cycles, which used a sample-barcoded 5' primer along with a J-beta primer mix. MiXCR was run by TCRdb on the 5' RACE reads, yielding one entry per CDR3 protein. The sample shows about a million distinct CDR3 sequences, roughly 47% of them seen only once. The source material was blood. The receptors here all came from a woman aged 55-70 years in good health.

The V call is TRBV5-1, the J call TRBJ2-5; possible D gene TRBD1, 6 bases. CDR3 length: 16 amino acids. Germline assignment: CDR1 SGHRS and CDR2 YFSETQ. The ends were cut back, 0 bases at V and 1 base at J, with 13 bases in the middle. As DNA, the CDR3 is TGCGCCAGCAGCTTGGTATACAGGGAAGGCCAAGAGACCCAGTACTTC. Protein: CASSLVYREGQETQYF.

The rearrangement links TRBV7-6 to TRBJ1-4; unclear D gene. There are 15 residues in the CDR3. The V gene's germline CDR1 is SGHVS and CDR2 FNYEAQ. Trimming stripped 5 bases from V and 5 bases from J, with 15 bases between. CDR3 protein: CASSPGVFDNEKLFF. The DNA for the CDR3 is TGTGCCAGCAGCCCCGGGGTATTCGACAATGAAAAACTGTTTTTT.

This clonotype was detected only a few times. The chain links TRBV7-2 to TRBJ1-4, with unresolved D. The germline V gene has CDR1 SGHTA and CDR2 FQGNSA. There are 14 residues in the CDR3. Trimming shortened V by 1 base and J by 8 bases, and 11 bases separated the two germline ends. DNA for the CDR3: TGTGCCAGCAGCTTAGACACCGTATCGGAAAAACTGTTTTTT. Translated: CASSLDTVSEKLFF. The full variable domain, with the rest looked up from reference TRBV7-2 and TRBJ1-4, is GAGVSQSPSNKVTEKGKDVELRCDPISGHTALYWYRQSLGQGLEFLIYFQGNSAPDKSGLPSDRFSAERTGGSVSTLTIQRTQQEDSAVYLCASSLDTVSEKLFFGSGTQLSVL.

CDR3 DNA sequence: TGCAGTGCTCCGGGGAGGTACAATGAGCAGTTCTTC. It is translated as CSAPGRYNEQFF. V usage is TRBV20-1 and J usage is TRBJ2-1; D may be TRBD2 (6 bases). CDR3 length equals 12 residues. Per the germline V gene, CDR1 is DFQATT and CDR2 is SNEGSKA (reference sequence). The V end lost 5 bases, the J end lost 4 bases, and 9 bases lay between the germline ends.

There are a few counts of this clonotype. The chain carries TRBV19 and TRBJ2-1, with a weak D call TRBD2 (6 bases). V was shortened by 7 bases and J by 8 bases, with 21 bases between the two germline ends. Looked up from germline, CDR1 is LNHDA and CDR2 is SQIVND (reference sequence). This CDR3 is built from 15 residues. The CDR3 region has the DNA TGTGCCAGTAAAGTGGATAGCGGATCTTCGGATGAGCAGTTCTTC. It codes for CASKVDSGSSDEQFF.

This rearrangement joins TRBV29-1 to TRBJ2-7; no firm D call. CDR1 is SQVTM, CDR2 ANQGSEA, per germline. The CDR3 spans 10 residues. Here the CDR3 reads CRLAWYEQYF. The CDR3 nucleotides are TGCCGATTGGCTTGGTACGAGCAGTACTTC.

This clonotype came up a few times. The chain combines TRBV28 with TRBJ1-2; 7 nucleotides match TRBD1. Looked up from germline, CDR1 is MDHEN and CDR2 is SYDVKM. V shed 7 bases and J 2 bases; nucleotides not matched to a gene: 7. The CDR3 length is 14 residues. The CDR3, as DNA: TGTGCCAGCACCGAGACAGGGATAAACTATGGCTACACCTTC. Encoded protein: CASTETGINYGYTF.

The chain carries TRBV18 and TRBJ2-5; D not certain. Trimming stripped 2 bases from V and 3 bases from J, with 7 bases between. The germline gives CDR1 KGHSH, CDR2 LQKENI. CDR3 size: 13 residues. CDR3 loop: CASSPNRKETQYF. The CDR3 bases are TGTGCCAGCTCACCAAACAGAAAAGAGACCCAGTACTTC.

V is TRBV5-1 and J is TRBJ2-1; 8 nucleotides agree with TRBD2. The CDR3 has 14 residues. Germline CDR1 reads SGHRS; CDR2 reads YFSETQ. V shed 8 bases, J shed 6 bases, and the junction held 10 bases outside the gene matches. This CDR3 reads CASRFGTSINEQFF. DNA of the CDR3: TGCGCCAGTCGCTTTGGGACTAGTATCAATGAGCAGTTCTTC.

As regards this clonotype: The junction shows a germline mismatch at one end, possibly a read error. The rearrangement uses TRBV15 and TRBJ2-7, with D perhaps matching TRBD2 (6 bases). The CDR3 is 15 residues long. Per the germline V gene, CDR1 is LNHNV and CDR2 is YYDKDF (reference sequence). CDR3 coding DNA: TGTGCCAGCAGCTTAGAGACGGCGGGAACCTACGAGCAGTACTTC. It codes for CASSLETAGTYEQYF.

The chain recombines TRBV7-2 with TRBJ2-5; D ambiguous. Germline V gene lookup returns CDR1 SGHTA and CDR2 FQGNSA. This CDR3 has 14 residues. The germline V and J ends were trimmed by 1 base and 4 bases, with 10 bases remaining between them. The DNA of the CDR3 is TGTGCCAGCAGCTTAGATTGGTGGGGAGAGACCCAGTACTTC. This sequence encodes CASSLDWWGETQYF. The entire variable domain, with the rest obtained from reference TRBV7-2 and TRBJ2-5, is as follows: GAGVSQSPSNKVTEKGKDVELRCDPISGHTALYWYRQSLGQGLEFLIYFQGNSAPDKSGLPSDRFSAERTGGSVSTLTIQRTQQEDSAVYLCASSLDWWGETQYFGPGTRLLVL.